One T cell receptor (beta chain) is described in this entry. Its antigen is still unknown. The entry originates in a study of vaccination and CD4 T cells after COVID-19. The wider study: Convalescent patients gave post-COVID blood a median about 110 days post-diagnosis, range 35 to 161.

Treatment meaning: roughly ten-day PBMC culture with coronavirus spike peptide pools or control peptides (ViraFEST assay). Following a culture period (about nine days), negative selection was used to isolate CD4+ T cells. The Oncomine TCR Beta short-read assay was applied to DNA of cultured CD4+ T cells. MiXCR, applied by TCRdb to the PCR reads, yields one record per CDR3 protein. The table lists around 19,000 distinct CDR3 sequences, around 43% of them singletons. Germline CDR1 reads MDHEN; CDR2 reads SYDVKM. V shed 6 bases, J shed 4 bases, and the junction held 4 bases outside the gene matches. This CDR3 spans 15 amino acids.

Sequenced: CD4+ T cells from blood, cultured in vitro. This clonotype was obtained from a human donor who had recovered from COVID-19. The chain links TRBV28 to TRBJ2-3, with 13 bases that match TRBD2. The CDR3 DNA is TGTGCCAGCAGAAGGACTAGCGGGAGTTCAGATACGCAGTATTTT. It specifies CASRRTSGSSDTQYF. Complete variable domain (other parts from reference TRBV28 and TRBJ2-3): DVKVTQSSRYLVKRTGEKVFLECVQDMDHENMFWYRQDPGLGLRLIYFSYDVKMKEKGDIPEGYSVSREKKERFSLILESASTNQTSMYLCASRRTSGSSDTQYFGPGTRLTVL.